The T cell receptor (beta chain) under discussion was sequenced for a study of CD8 T cells in Susac syndrome. Study-wide results and caveats: Acknowledgment was made by the study that its TCR sequencing and HLA analysis involved a relatively small number of individuals.

Peripheral blood CD8+ and CD4+ T cells were profiled by TCR beta sequencing. TEMRA cells underwent FACS enrichment and CD8+ and CD4+ T cells underwent negative isolation. Worth noting for this clonotype: Its antigen is not known.

An amount of RNA that ranged from roughly 0.5 to 1 ug was reverse transcribed with random hexamers. An immunoSEQ multiplex PCR generated amplified TCR beta CDR3 products spanning 54 Vbeta and 13 Jbeta. TCRdb passed the immunoSEQ multiplex PCR reads through MiXCR, listing each CDR3 protein once. Of about 250,000 distinct CDR3 sequences detected, around 93% appear once; the ten largest clones hold about 0.071%. The CDR3 is 16 amino acids. Per the germline V gene, CDR1 is PRHDT and CDR2 is FYEKMQ (reference sequence). V shed 5 bases, J shed 2 bases, and the junction held 4 bases outside the gene matches.

The sequence was obtained from a human donor with multiple sclerosis. The specimen was CD4+ T cells from PBMCs. The chain recombines TRBV13 with TRBJ2-5, with TRBD2 identical over 14 bases. CDR3 protein: CASSATSGRAQETQYF. In DNA form, the CDR3 reads TGTGCCAGCAGCGCGACTAGCGGGAGGGCACAAGAGACCCAGTACTTC.